The rows below give T cell receptor beta chains drawn from one sample of a study of early T cells in non-severe SARS-CoV-2 infection. TCRdb analysed the 5' RACE reads with MiXCR anew, one entry per CDR3 protein. The table records more than 25,000 distinct CDR3 sequences, about 4.5% of them present only once. The sample taken for sequencing was whole blood. Every receptor here comes from an adult who was a healthcare worker with PCR-confirmed SARS-CoV-2 infection or an uninfected control (not recorded which). The CDR3 runs from the conserved cysteine through the conserved F or W. Each record gives: clone size, V gene, J gene, D gene, CDR3 DNA, CDR3 protein. D genes are given only for firm matches. Part of the rows lack a size; the others show once, few, many or a class for expanded clones.

>many|TRBV5-4|TRBJ2-3|.
TGTGCCAGCAGCTTGGTTGCAGCAGATACGCAGTATTTT
CASSLVAADTQYF
>many|TRBV9|TRBJ2-7|TRBD2
TGTGCCAGCAGCGTAGGAGGAGCGGGACCGGGGTCCTACGAGCAGTACTTC
CASSVGGAGPGSYEQYF
>few|TRBV11-2|TRBJ2-3|.
TGTGCCAGCAGCTTAGACGGCACCGGGATACGAGCAGATACGCAGTATTTT
CASSLDGTGIRADTQYF
>.|TRBV5-5|TRBJ2-3|.
TGTGCCAGCAGGACGACAGCCACTAGCACAGATACGCAGTATTTT
CASRTTATSTDTQYF
>many|TRBV7-8|TRBJ1-6|TRBD1
TGTGCCAGCAGCTTAACGCCAAACAGGGGGGATAATTCACCCCTCCACTTT
CASSLTPNRGDNSPLHF
>few|TRBV7-3|TRBJ2-7|.
TGTGCCAGCAGCTTAATGGTGGGGGGCTACGAGCAGTACTTC
CASSLMVGGYEQYF
>many|TRBV10-3|TRBJ2-7|TRBD1
TGTGCCACCAGACAGGGCAACGAGCAGTACTTC
CATRQGNEQYF
>many|TRBV30|TRBJ2-2|TRBD2
TGTGCCTGGGCGGGGGTCTTTGGCTCCGGGGAGCTGTTTTTT
CAWAGVFGSGELFF
>many|TRBV7-2|TRBJ2-7|TRBD2
TGTGCCAGCAGCCGGGACTATTCCCCCTACGAGCAGTACTTC
CASSRDYSPYEQYF
>many|TRBV5-5|TRBJ2-7|.
TGTGCCAGCAGCTTGGAATTAGGGACGTACGAGCAGTACTTC
CASSLELGTYEQYF
>many|TRBV5-5|TRBJ1-5|.
TGTGCCAGCAGCTCCGGCGCCGGGACCTCCCAGCATTTT
CASSSGAGTSQHF
>many|TRBV11-2|TRBJ1-5|.
TGTGCCAGCAGCTTAGATACAGGGTACAATCAGCCCCAGCATTTT
CASSLDTGYNQPQHF
>many|TRBV11-3|TRBJ2-3|.
TGTGCCAGCAGCGGGGAGCCCGGGGGACCCATAAGCACAGATACGCAGTATTTT
CASSGEPGGPISTDTQYF
>.|TRBV18|TRBJ2-3|.
TGTGCCAGCTCGCGACACGCCCTTAGCACAGATACGCAGTATTTT
CASSRHALSTDTQYF
>many|TRBV7-2|TRBJ2-7|TRBD1
TGTGCCAGCAGCTTAGCGGGACAGGTCTACGAGCAGTACTTC
CASSLAGQVYEQYF
>many|TRBV7-9|TRBJ2-3|.
TGTGCCAGCAGCTTATATCGTTCGGATACGCAGTATTTT
CASSLYRSDTQYF
>many|TRBV5-1|TRBJ2-5|.
TGCGCCAGCAGCTTGGAGGGGAGCGGGGAGACCCAGTACTTC
CASSLEGSGETQYF
>many|TRBV7-6|TRBJ2-1|.
TGTGCCAGCAGCAAACCGGGACGGTACAATGAGCAGTTCTTC
CASSKPGRYNEQFF
>few|TRBV5-4|TRBJ2-2|TRBD2
TGTGCCAGCAGCTTGGCTGGGGGGGTAACCGGGGAGCTGTTTTTT
CASSLAGGVTGELFF
>many|TRBV19|TRBJ2-2|.
TGTGCCAGTAGTATGGTGGCAGCCACCGGGGAGCTGTTTTTT
CASSMVAATGELFF
>many|TRBV11-2|TRBJ2-3|TRBD2
TGTGCCAGCAGCTTAGGCGGGGGACTCACAGATACGCAGTATTTT
CASSLGGGLTDTQYF
>many|TRBV6-5|TRBJ1-2|.
TGTGCCAGCAGTACCCCCACAGGTTACGGCTACACCTTC
CASSTPTGYGYTF
>.|TRBV18|TRBJ1-1|TRBD1
TGTGCCAGCTCTTTAGGAGGGGGCGACGGGTCCACTGAAGCTTTCTTT
CASSLGGGDGSTEAFF
>many|TRBV20-1|TRBJ2-1|TRBD2
TGCAGTGCTGCGCCAAATAGCGGGATGGCCCATGAGCAGTTCTTC
CSAAPNSGMAHEQFF
>many|TRBV4-1|TRBJ1-1|.
TGCGCCAGCAGCCGCGGGGACTTAGTGAACACTGAAGCTTTCTTT
CASSRGDLVNTEAFF
>many|TRBV30|TRBJ2-2|.
TGTGCCTGGAGTCTTGGCCCCCGGGAGCTGTTTTTT
CAWSLGPRELFF
>many|TRBV7-3|TRBJ1-6|.
TGTGCCAGCAGCCCCCGGGGTAGAGCCCATAATTCACCCCTCCACTTT
CASSPRGRAHNSPLHF
>many|TRBV20-1|TRBJ2-7|.
TGCAGTGCTCCCTCCAAGGAGGGCTCCTACGAGCAGTACTTC
CSAPSKEGSYEQYF
>many|TRBV20-1|TRBJ1-1|TRBD1
TGCAGTGCTAGTAGGGGTGGCAGGGGGATGGCTGAAGCTTTCTTT
CSASRGGRGMAEAFF
>many|TRBV19|TRBJ2-7|TRBD2
TGTGCCACCGAACAAGGGACTAGCGGGAGGTTGGAGCAGTACTTC
CATEQGTSGRLEQYF
>few|TRBV10-2|TRBJ2-2|TRBD1
TGCGCCAGCACTTCCCGTCCGGGACAGCGAATGACGACGAACACCGGGGAGCTGTTTTTT
CASTSRPGQRMTTNTGELFF
>.|TRBV6-2/TRBV6-3|TRBJ1-4|.
TGTGCCAGCAGTTATCGGGGAGGAAATGAAAAACTGTTTTTT
CASSYRGGNEKLFF
>many|TRBV3-1|TRBJ1-6|.
TGTGCCAGCAGCCAAGTTGGCAGCAGGCCACCCCTCCACTTT
CASSQVGSRPPLHF
>many|TRBV13|TRBJ2-7|.
TGTGCCAGCAGCTCGGGACGTCTGTCCTACGAGCAGTACTTC
CASSSGRLSYEQYF
>few|TRBV19|TRBJ1-5|.
TGTGCCAGTACCCTGGGGGCAGATATTAGCAATCAGCCCCAGCATTTT
CASTLGADISNQPQHF
>many|TRBV7-2|TRBJ2-7|.
TGTGCCAGCAGCTTAAGGCAGTTCTACGAGCAGTACTTC
CASSLRQFYEQYF
>.|TRBV12-3/TRBV12-4|TRBJ2-7|TRBD1
TGTGCCAGCAGTCCGGGGGACAGGGTGATCTACGAGCAGTACTTC
CASSPGDRVIYEQYF
>.|TRBV4-1|TRBJ1-2|TRBD1
TGCGCCAGCAGCCAAGCGGCACAGGGGGCTCGAGGCTACACCTTC
CASSQAAQGARGYTF
>many|TRBV5-1|TRBJ2-1|TRBD2
TGCGCCAGCAGCGGCCCGACTAGCGGGTGGGATGAGCAGTTCTTC
CASSGPTSGWDEQFF
>many|TRBV20-1|TRBJ2-6|.
TGCAGTGCTATAATACTAGTTGGGGCCAACGTCCTGACTTTC
CSAIILVGANVLTF
>many|TRBV7-9|TRBJ2-5|.
TGTGCCAGCAGCTTAGTCGGGGGAGCAGAGACCCAGTACTTC
CASSLVGGAETQYF
>.|TRBV3-1|TRBJ2-2|.
TGTGCCAGCAGCCAAGATGTTGGGTTCGGGGAGCTGTTTTTT
CASSQDVGFGELFF
>few|TRBV18|TRBJ1-1|.
TGTGCCAGCTCAACTCTGGGTACTGAAGCTTTCTTT
CASSTLGTEAFF
>many|TRBV19|TRBJ1-4|.
TGTGCCAGTAGTAGATCCTGGGGCAGCGGTGAAAAACTGTTTTTT
CASSRSWGSGEKLFF
>many|TRBV7-2|TRBJ1-4|.
TGTGCCAGCAGCTTAGCGCTATGGGGAACTAATGAAAAACTGTTTTTT
CASSLALWGTNEKLFF
>many|TRBV5-1|TRBJ1-1|TRBD1
TGCGCCAGCAGCTGGACAGGGAATAGCCCTGAAGCTTTCTTT
CASSWTGNSPEAFF
>many|TRBV20-1|TRBJ2-1|TRBD1
TGCAGTGCTAGACTTGGGACAGGGGGGTACAATGAGCAGTTCTTC
CSARLGTGGYNEQFF
>many|TRBV6-5|TRBJ2-7|.
TGTGCCAGCAGTTACTCTAGGGATCTGGGGGTTTACGAGCAGTACTTC
CASSYSRDLGVYEQYF